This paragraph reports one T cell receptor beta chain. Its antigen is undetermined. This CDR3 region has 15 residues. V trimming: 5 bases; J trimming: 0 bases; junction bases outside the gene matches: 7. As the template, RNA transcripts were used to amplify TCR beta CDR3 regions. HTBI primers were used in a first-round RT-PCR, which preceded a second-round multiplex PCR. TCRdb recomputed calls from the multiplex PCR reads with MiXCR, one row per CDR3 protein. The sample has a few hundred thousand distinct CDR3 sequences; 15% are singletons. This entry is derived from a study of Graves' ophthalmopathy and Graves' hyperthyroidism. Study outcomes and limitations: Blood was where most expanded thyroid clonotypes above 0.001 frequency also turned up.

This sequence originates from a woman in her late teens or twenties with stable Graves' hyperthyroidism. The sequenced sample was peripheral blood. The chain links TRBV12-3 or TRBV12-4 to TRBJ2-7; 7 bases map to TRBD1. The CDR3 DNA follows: TGTGCCAGCAGTACCTACAGGGGAAGCTCCTACGAGCAGTACTTC. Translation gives CASSTYRGSSYEQYF.